This T cell receptor beta chain originates from a study of lymphopenia after photon versus proton radiotherapy (dated by TCRdb to about 2019). As for the study more broadly: The study compared the immunological effects of photon versus proton radiation therapy in patients with gastrointestinal tumors who developed high-grade lymphopenia. The cohort included about 18 patients with gastrointestinal tumors who developed lymphopenia after receiving either photon or proton therapy. The goal of the study was to describe how the two radiation modalities differ in their effects on the immune system.

Broad study findings and their caveats: Proton-treated patients stayed relatively stable during treatment, while photon-treated patients lost naive T cells and TCR diversity and gained effector/memory populations. The survival association was assessed only in patients who died, and better survival with proton therapy was presented by the authors as a possibility rather than a demonstrated result. After the lymphocyte count nadir, repertoires from photon-treated patients showed oligoclonal expansion, particularly of CD8+ Temra cells, and this expansion drove the decline in diversity. Across the cohort, a larger post-nadir drop in TCR diversity was inversely correlated with overall survival time among patients who died.

Notes on this clone: Its antigen remains undetermined. Qualities for individual bases were not recorded, and no much larger clone is one base off.

The library came from the immunoSEQ multiplex PCR assay. T cell repertoires were profiled with deep sequencing of rearranged TCR beta loci together with multiparametric flow cytometry. The table comes from immuneACCESS by way of TCRdb, which keeps in-frame sequences with V and J called. Part of the clones is missing from these tables; in studies checked, under half for an unresolved V gene and the rest for unknown reasons. The sample records more than 25,000 clones, 87% of which are singletons. The ten most abundant clones make up 50% of the sample. The CDR3 covers 15 residues, taking in both the cysteine and the phenylalanine. Only the CDR3 region is kept as DNA, spanning 45 bases read in frame from base 1. For CDR1 and CDR2, the germline V gene lists SGHTA and FQGNSA. The trim is 5 bases for V and 0 bases for J, with a gap of 11 bases between the germline ends.

The chain links TRBV7-2 with TRBJ1-5, and possibly TRBD1, on 6 matching bases. The source of this sequence is an older woman with cholangiocarcinoma. Some clones in this sample may be carry-over from other donors' samples. This specimen was peripheral blood, taken from a patient treated with proton-based radiotherapy. The bases are TGTGCCAGCAGCGGACAGAGACTTAGCAATCAGCCCCAGCATTTT. Translated, it reads CASSGQRLSNQPQHF.